This note documents a single TCR beta chain sequence. Germline CDR1 SNHLY, CDR2 FYNNEI. V was clipped by 11 bases and J by 8 bases; unmatched bases: 9. The CDR3 length is 13 residues. This sample was taken from a study of breast tumors, draining lymph nodes, adjacent tissues. TCRdb recomputed calls from the multiplex PCR reads with MiXCR, one row per CDR3 protein. The repertoire has approximately 12,000 distinct CDR3 sequences, approximately 46% of them found once; the top ten carry approximately 41%. The clonotype comes from a female donor with breast cancer. Some clones in this sample may be carry-over from other donors' samples. This sequence joins TRBV2 and TRBJ1-4; TRBD1 aligns across 9 bases. Sequenced: tumor-adjacent breast tissue. CDR3 residues: CAGRQGEREKLFF. For the CDR3, the DNA is TGTGCCGGACGACAGGGGGAGAGGGAAAAACTGTTTTTT.